The sequence of this TCR beta chain was determined in a study of shared clonotypes between healthy human individuals. Broader study findings: Against clonotypes common to all four donors, non-shared ones had lower generation probabilities. Among donors, clonotype sharing was expected to be affected by sequencing depth.

With respect to this clone: Its antigen is not identified.

CDR1 MNHEY and CDR2 SVGAGI come from the germline V gene. This CDR3 comprises 15 residues. V lost 6 bases and J 9 bases, leaving 18 bases between the germline ends. Several immunoSEQ 96-well plates shared each subset's DNA, each plate a replicate. The repertoire was sequenced with immunoSEQ multiplex PCR; TCRdb's copy has only in-frame clones and lacks some. The data hold roughly 1 million clones, with about three quarters observed a single time. The origin of this receptor is a man aged 18 to 35 in good health. Sequencing was done on a sample of memory CD4+ T cells sorted from blood. The subset here: CD45RA-negative fraction. The V and J genes are TRBV6-5 and TRBJ1-6, with D tentatively TRBD1 (6 bases). The CDR3: CASRIYRVIFSPLHF. The CDR3, as DNA: TGTGCCAGCAGAATTTACAGGGTTATATTTTCACCCCTCCACTTT.